This T cell receptor beta chain was obtained from a study of response to subunit inactivated influenza vaccine. Study-level findings and limits: Authors suggested each seasonal flu vaccination may recruit only limited numbers of new T cells.

This clonotype was detected ten times or more. Its antigen remains unidentified. TCRdb redid the calling of the RT-PCR reads with MiXCR, one entry per CDR3 protein. The sample gives approximately 570,000 distinct CDR3 sequences, approximately 7.1% of which show up once; about an eighth is in the top ten. With V trimmed by 6 bases and J by 1 base, 8 bases remained unmatched. There are 16 residues in the CDR3. Germline V CDR1 and CDR2: SGHTA, FQGNSA. Sample: PBMCs from blood, taken less than 30 months after vaccination. The receptor's source is a man aged 45 to 75 who received an inactivated influenza vaccine. V is TRBV7-2 and J is TRBJ2-5, with 10 positions matching TRBD1. As DNA, the CDR3 is TGTGCCAGCAGAAGACGTGGGACAGGGGTCCAAGAGACCCAGTACTTC. As protein: CASRRRGTGVQETQYF. The full variable domain, in which reference TRBV7-2 and TRBJ2-5 provide the parts outside the CDR3, is GAGVSQSPSNKVTEKGKDVELRCDPISGHTALYWYRQSLGQGLEFLIYFQGNSAPDKSGLPSDRFSAERTGGSVSTLTIQRTQQEDSAVYLCASRRRGTGVQETQYFGPGTRLLVL.